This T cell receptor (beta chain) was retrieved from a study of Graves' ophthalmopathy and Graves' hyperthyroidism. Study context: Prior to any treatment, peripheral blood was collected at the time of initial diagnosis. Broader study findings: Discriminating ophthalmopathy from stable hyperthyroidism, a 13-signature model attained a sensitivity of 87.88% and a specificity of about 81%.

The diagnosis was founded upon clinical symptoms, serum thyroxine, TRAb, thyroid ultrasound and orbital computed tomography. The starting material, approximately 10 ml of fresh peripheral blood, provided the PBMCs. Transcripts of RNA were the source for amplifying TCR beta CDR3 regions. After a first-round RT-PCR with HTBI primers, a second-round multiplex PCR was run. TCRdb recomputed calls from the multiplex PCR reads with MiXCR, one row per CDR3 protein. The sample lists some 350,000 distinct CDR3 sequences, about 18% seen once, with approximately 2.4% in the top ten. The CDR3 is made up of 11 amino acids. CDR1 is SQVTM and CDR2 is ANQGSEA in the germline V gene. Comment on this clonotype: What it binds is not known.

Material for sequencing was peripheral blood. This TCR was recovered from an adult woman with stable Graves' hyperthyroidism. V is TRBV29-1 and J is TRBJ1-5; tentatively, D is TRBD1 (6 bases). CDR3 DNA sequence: TGCGGCGGGACACGAGGTCAGCCCCAGCATTTT. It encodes CGGTRGQPQHF.